Here is one TCR beta chain with its context. Its antigen is not known. Assay: immunoSEQ multiplex PCR; the TCRdb copy retains only in-frame clones and omits some. This repertoire shows roughly 130,000 clones, about 79% found once; its top ten account for around 13%. Trimming took 5 bases from V and 4 from J; bases not matched to a gene: 6. Germline loops: CDR1 SEHNR, CDR2 FQNEAQ (reference sequence). This CDR3 comprises 15 residues. The record originates from a study of cytotoxic CD8 clonotypes in ibrutinib-treated CLL. Findings of the study overall: Pretreatment clonality was elevated relative to age-matched healthy donors and paralleled circulating CD8+ T-cell counts. Before falling back toward baseline at progression, clonality had risen at the time of ibrutinib response.

This sequence originates from a human donor with chronic lymphocytic leukemia. V gene TRBV7-9 combines with J gene TRBJ2-7; 12 bases are shared with TRBD2. The sample in question was PBMCs, obtained after 12 months of ibrutinib treatment. The CDR3, as DNA: TGTGCCAGCAGCGAAAAGACTAGCGGGAGTTACGAGCAGTACTTC. Its protein product is CASSEKTSGSYEQYF.